A single sample is the source of the 4 T cell receptor beta chains below, sequenced in a study of cytomegalovirus exposure and HLA in healthy donors. It was with 60 Vbeta and 13 Jbeta primers that the PCR ran. The protocol was immunoSEQ multiplex PCR, while the TCRdb copy is restricted to in-frame clones and leaves out a portion. The data contain 35,000 to 50,000 clones, under 65% of them seen just once; the ten biggest clones take up about 8.5%. The specimen was PBMCs. These receptors all come from a human donor in good health.

This clone was counted between two and nine times. The chain couples TRBV5-1 to TRBJ1-1, with D possibly TRBD1 on 5 matching bases. CDR1 and CDR2 from the germline V gene are SGHRS and YFSETQ. Trimming shortened V by 0 bases and J by 9 bases, and 9 bases separated the two germline ends. CDR3 length: 12 residues. In DNA form, the CDR3 reads TGCGCCAGCAGCTTGGATGGGGCGAAAGCTTTCTTT. Translation gives CASSLDGAKAFF.

This clone was picked up a small number of times. The V and J genes are TRBV15 and TRBJ2-5; a possible D gene is TRBD2 (5 bases). Trimming pared 1 base from V and 5 bases from J, leaving 11 bases between. Germline assignment: CDR1 LNHNV and CDR2 YYDKDF (reference sequence). The CDR3 has 14 residues. Written as DNA, the CDR3 is TGTGCCACCAGCAGAGGGGGAGAGACGGAGACCCAGTACTTC. Encoded protein: CATSRGGETETQYF.

The gene calls are TRBV7-2 and TRBJ1-5, with TRBD1 as a possible D gene (5 bases). This CDR3 contains 13 residues. Germline V CDR1 and CDR2: SGHTA, FQGNSA. Trimming shortened V by 3 bases and J by 13 bases, and 16 bases separated the two germline ends. The CDR3 is CASSLVLGREQHF. The CDR3 DNA reads as TGTGCCAGCAGCTTGGTTCTGGGACGGGAGCAGCATTTT. Full variable domain (outside the CDR3, taken from reference TRBV7-2 and TRBJ1-5): GAGVSQSPSNKVTEKGKDVELRCDPISGHTALYWYRQSLGQGLEFLIYFQGNSAPDKSGLPSDRFSAERTGGSVSTLTIQRTQQEDSAVYLCASSLVLGREQHFGDGTRLSIL.

The genes are TRBV5-4 and TRBJ1-4; D unresolved. There are 16 residues in the CDR3. Germline CDR1 SGHNT, CDR2 YYREEE (reference sequence). The V gene lost 0 bases and the J gene lost 0 bases, with 9 bases spanning the gap. The CDR3 bases are TGTGCCAGCAGCTTGGGGCAGCGGACAACTAATGAAAAACTGTTTTTT. Its protein is CASSLGQRTTNEKLFF.